The 4 T cell receptor beta chains below come from one sample, sequenced in a study of cytomegalovirus exposure and HLA in healthy donors. The PCR ran on 60 Vbeta and 13 Jbeta primers. TCRdb keeps only in-frame clones here, not all; method: immunoSEQ multiplex PCR. In total, the table holds 74,000 or so clones. The sequenced material came from PBMCs. These receptors were collected from a woman in her sixties in good health and CMV-seronegative.

V is TRBV7-2 and J is TRBJ1-6; 7 bases agree with TRBD1. CDR1 is SGHTA, CDR2 FQGNSA, per germline. V gave up 2 bases and J gave up 0 bases; unmatched junction bases: 4. The CDR3 extends over 17 amino acids. CDR3 DNA sequence: TGTGCCAGCAGCTTACGGGGACAGAGCTCCTATAATTCACCCCTCCACTTT. This sequence encodes CASSLRGQSSYNSPLHF.

The J gene is TRBJ2-6, the V gene TRBV4-3; 8 positions match TRBD1. The CDR3 length is 21 residues. CDR1 and CDR2 from the germline V gene are LGHNA and YSLEER. V lost 1 base and J lost 0; bases outside the gene matches: 14. The CDR3 is CASSQAAPGGEVGSGANVLTF. The CDR3 DNA is TGCGCCAGCAGCCAAGCGGCACCAGGGGGCGAGGTCGGCTCTGGGGCCAACGTCCTGACTTTC.

A remark on this clone: The limits of the CDR3 on the DNA are not certain, so only TCRdb's listed CDR3 is given. V usage is TRBV28 and J usage is TRBJ1-5; TRBD1 is taken as the D call from the table, unchecked against the DNA. Counting both end residues, the CDR3 totals 16 amino acids. Per germline, CDR1 MDHEN and CDR2 SYDVKM. CDR3 residues: CASSSSGQDPLMPQHF.

The chain couples TRBV19 to TRBJ1-1, with 7 bases that match TRBD1. CDR3 size: 13 residues. The J segment lost 3 bases and the V segment lost 5 bases, leaving 3 bases of the junction unmatched. Per germline, CDR1 LNHDA and CDR2 SQIVND (reference sequence). The CDR3 bases are TGTGCCAGTAGTCGACAGGGCGACACTGAAGCTTTCTTT. Its protein product is CASSRQGDTEAFF.